This paragraph reports one TCR beta chain. Its cognate antigen is unknown. One entry per CDR3 protein results from TCRdb running MiXCR on the reads. Of roughly 500,000 distinct CDR3 sequences in the sample, 42% were seen once. The CDR3 is made up of 14 amino acids. Germline assignment: CDR1 SGHVS and CDR2 FNYEAQ. Trimming removed 2 bases from V and 4 bases from J, with 11 bases in between. The sample is drawn from a study of T cell repertoires in cytomegalovirus infection. The clonotype comes from a human donor in good health (CMV status not recorded). Some clones in this sample may be carry-over from other donors' samples. V and J are TRBV7-6 and TRBJ1-1; perhaps TRBD1 as D (5 bases). Sample: cultured PBMCs, taken from culture after CMV antigen stimulation. CDR3 bases: TGTGCCAGCAGCTTACGTGACGACAGCACTGAAGCTTTCTTT. Amino acid sequence: CASSLRDDSTEAFF.